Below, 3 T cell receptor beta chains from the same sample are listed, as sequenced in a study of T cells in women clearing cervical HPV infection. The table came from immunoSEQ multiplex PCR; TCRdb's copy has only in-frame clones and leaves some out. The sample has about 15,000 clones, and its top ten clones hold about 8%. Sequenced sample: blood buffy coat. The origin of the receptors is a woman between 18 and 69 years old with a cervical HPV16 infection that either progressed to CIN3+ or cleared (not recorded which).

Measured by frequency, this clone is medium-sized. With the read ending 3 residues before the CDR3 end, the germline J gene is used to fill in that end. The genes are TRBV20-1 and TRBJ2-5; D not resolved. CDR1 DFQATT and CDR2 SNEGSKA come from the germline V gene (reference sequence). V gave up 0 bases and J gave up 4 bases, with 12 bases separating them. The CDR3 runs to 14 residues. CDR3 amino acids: CSARDQKRGETQYF. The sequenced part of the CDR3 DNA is TGCAGTGCTAGAGATCAGAAGCGTGGAGAGACC.

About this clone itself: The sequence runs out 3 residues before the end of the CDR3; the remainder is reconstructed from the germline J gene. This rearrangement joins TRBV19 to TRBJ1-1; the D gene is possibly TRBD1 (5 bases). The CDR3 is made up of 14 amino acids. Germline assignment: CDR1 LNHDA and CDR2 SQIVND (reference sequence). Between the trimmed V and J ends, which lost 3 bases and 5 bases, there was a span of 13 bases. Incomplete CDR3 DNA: TGTGCCAGTAGTATTATAACAGGAAGGACTGAA. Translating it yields CASSIITGRTE. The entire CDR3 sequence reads CASSIITGRTEAFF.

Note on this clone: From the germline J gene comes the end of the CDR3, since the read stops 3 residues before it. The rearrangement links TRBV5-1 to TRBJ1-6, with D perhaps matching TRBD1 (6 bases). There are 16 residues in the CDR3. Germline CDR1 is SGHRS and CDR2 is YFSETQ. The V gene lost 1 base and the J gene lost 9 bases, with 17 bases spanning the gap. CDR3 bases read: TGCGCCAGCAGCTTGAGGGGGGGAACTCGGGGTTCACCC. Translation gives CASSLRGGTRGSP. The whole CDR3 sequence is CASSLRGGTRGSPLHF.